These 4 T cell receptor beta chains share one sample of origin, sequenced in a study of shared clonotypes between healthy human individuals. Generated by immunoSEQ multiplex PCR, the TCRdb table keeps only in-frame clones and is missing some. Of about 1.1 million clones in the sample, around three quarters were seen once. Material for sequencing was memory CD4+ T cells from PBMCs. Subset here: CD45RA-negative fraction. The receptors derive from a man aged 18 to 29 in good health. Some clones in this sample may be carry-over from other donors' samples.

The chain recombines TRBV5-1 with TRBJ2-5, with TRBD2 as a possible D gene (5 bases). Germline-derived CDR1 and CDR2 are SGHRS and YFSETQ. V was pared by 4 bases and J by 4 bases, with 17 bases between. This CDR3 is 15 amino acids long. In nucleotides, the CDR3 is TGCGCCAGCAGCCCGGGGTTTGGCCTAGTAGAGACCCAGTACTTC. Its translation: CASSPGFGLVETQYF.

This clone was seen only once. The chain links TRBV7-9 to TRBJ2-7; 8 bases are a match to TRBD1. V shed 6 bases and J 3 bases; nucleotides not matched to a gene: 4. Germline CDR1 SEHNR, CDR2 FQNEAQ (reference sequence). This CDR3 spans 13 amino acids. This CDR3 is CASRPGQGYEQYF. The CDR3 DNA sequence: TGTGCCAGCAGACCCGGACAGGGCTACGAGCAGTACTTC.

The chain has TRBV28 and TRBJ2-7; 8 bases match TRBD2. CDR1 and CDR2 (germline): MDHEN, SYDVKM. Losses at the gene ends were 8 bases for V and 0 bases for J; bases not matched to a gene: 6. The CDR3 loop spans 14 amino acids. The CDR3 coding sequence is TGTGCCAGCCGCCGTAGCGGGAACTCCTACGAGCAGTACTTC. As protein: CASRRSGNSYEQYF.

The chain is built from TRBV7-3 and TRBJ2-5, with 7 bases aligning to TRBD2. V shed 4 bases, J shed 2 bases, and the junction held 7 bases outside the gene matches. This CDR3 region has 15 residues. Germline CDR1 reads SGHTA; CDR2 reads FQGTGA. CDR3 sequence: CASSYLGGRQETQYF. The CDR3 nucleotides are TGTGCCAGCAGCTACCTCGGGGGGAGACAAGAGACCCAGTACTTC.